The 8 T cell receptor beta chains reported below all come from one sample, sequenced in a study of cytomegalovirus exposure and HLA in healthy donors. Amplification used 60 Vbeta primers and 13 Jbeta primers. Here immunoSEQ multiplex PCR was the method, and the copy in TCRdb shows in-frame clones only, minus some. Found here are more than 95,000 clones, roughly an eighth of them singletons; the top ten hold about 16%. Sequencing input: PBMCs. These receptors all stem from a man between 40 and 49 years old in good health and CMV-seropositive.

This clone was counted only a few times. V and J are TRBV28 and TRBJ1-1; D is possibly TRBD1 (5 bases). The CDR3 sequence is 13 residues long. Germline V gene lookup returns CDR1 MDHEN and CDR2 SYDVKM. Deletions cut 6 bases from V and 6 bases from J, with 14 bases between. CDR3 sequence reads: CASRETGRAEAFF. CDR3 nucleotide sequence: TGTGCCAGCAGGGAAACAGGTCGGGCTGAAGCTTTCTTT.

This clone is a singleton in its sample. The CDR3 region has the DNA TGTGCCAGCACCCCAGGGGCACAGGGACGGGTTCAGCCCCAGCATTTT. Its translation: CASTPGAQGRVQPQHF. The chain has TRBV28 and TRBJ1-5; weak D call: TRBD1 (6 bases). Trimming took off 7 bases at V and 6 bases at J, with 22 bases between the two ends. Germline-derived CDR1 and CDR2 are MDHEN and SYDVKM. The CDR3 contains 16 residues.

This clone was recorded a few times. This chain links TRBV5-1 with TRBJ2-5, with 9 bases lining up with TRBD2. The V gene's germline CDR1 is SGHRS and CDR2 YFSETQ. The V and J ends lost 1 base and 5 bases, in that order; junction bases with no gene match: 9. The CDR3 loop spans 16 amino acids. The CDR3 loop reads CASSLPTSGTKETQYF. CDR3 sequence (DNA): TGCGCCAGCAGCTTGCCGACTAGCGGCACGAAGGAGACCCAGTACTTC.

This clone was observed a handful of times. The chain combines TRBV29-1 with TRBJ2-5; possibly TRBD2 for D (6 bases). The CDR3 consists of 12 residues. Per the germline V gene, CDR1 is SQVTM and CDR2 is ANQGSEA. The germline V and J ends were trimmed by 5 bases and 2 bases, with 9 bases remaining between them. CDR3 region: CSVMGGQETQYF. The CDR3 DNA follows: TGCAGCGTTATGGGGGGACAAGAGACCCAGTACTTC. Variable domain in full (rest from reference TRBV29-1 and TRBJ2-5): SAVISQKPSRDICQRGTSLTIQCQVDSQVTMMFWYRQQPGQSLTLIATANQGSEATYESGFVIDKFPISRPNLTFSTLTVSNMSPEDSSIYLCSVMGGQETQYFGPGTRLLVL.

The chain joins TRBV28 to TRBJ1-1; the D gene is possibly TRBD1 (5 bases). Germline V gene sequence: CDR1 MDHEN, CDR2 SYDVKM. Deletions cut 10 bases from V and 7 bases from J, with 19 bases between. The CDR3 loop spans 13 amino acids. CDR3 protein: CATNVAPGVEAFF. The CDR3 DNA is TGTGCCACCAATGTGGCTCCGGGGGTTGAAGCTTTCTTT.

This clone was seen only a few times. An end of the junction differs from the germline gene, which may be a read error. The chain employs TRBV30 and TRBJ1-2; D is uncertain. The germline gives CDR1 GTSNPN, CDR2 SVGIG (reference sequence). CDR3 length: 14 residues. This CDR3 is CAWSVARIKYGYTF. The CDR3 bases are TGTGCCTGGAGTGTAGCCAGGATCAAATATGGCTACACCTTT.

This clone has more than one count but fewer than ten. The chain links TRBV5-1 to TRBJ2-1, with D possibly being TRBD2 (6 bases). V lost 0 bases, J lost 14 bases, and 21 bases lay in between. The CDR3 is 15 amino acids. Germline V CDR1 and CDR2: SGHRS, YFSETQ. For the CDR3, the DNA is TGCGCCAGCAGCTTGGTAGGACAAAGCTCTAGCGCTAAGTTCTTC. Protein: CASSLVGQSSSAKFF.

The chain is built from TRBV5-3 and TRBJ1-4; D may be TRBD1 (6 bases). TRBV5-3 is annotated as an ORF whose role is uncertain. The CDR3 length is 15 residues. Between the trimmed V and J ends, which lost 5 bases and 8 bases, there was a span of 19 bases. CDR3 bases: TGTGCCAGAAGACACGACAGGCACAACGGGGAAAAACTGTTTTTT. It yields the protein CARRHDRHNGEKLFF.